This T cell receptor (beta chain) was obtained from a study of CD8 T cells in Susac syndrome. Overall study results and limits: It was acknowledged in the study that the number of individuals who were included in its TCR sequencing and HLA analysis was relatively small.

TCR beta sequencing covered blood CD8+ and CD4+ T cells. TEMRA cells were FACS-enriched, while CD8+ and CD4+ T cells were negatively isolated. This CDR3 is built from 14 residues. V was cut by 5 bases and J by 8 bases, with 15 bases left in between. Random hexamers primed reverse transcription of 0.5 to 1 ug RNA. Across 54 Vbeta and 13 Jbeta, TCR beta CDR3 was amplified with immunoSEQ multiplex PCR. TCRdb fed the immunoSEQ multiplex PCR reads into MiXCR, producing one record per CDR3 protein. The sample consists of approximately 160,000 distinct CDR3 sequences, approximately 94% of them appearing once. A remark on this clonotype: Its antigen is still unknown.

The chain links TRBV12-3 or TRBV12-4 to TRBJ1-4; D unresolved. This receptor was obtained from a human donor with multiple sclerosis. The material sequenced was CD4+ T cells from PBMCs. CDR3 residues: CASSNYGEGEKLFF. For the CDR3, the DNA is TGTGCCAGCAGTAACTACGGGGAGGGAGAAAAACTGTTTTTT.